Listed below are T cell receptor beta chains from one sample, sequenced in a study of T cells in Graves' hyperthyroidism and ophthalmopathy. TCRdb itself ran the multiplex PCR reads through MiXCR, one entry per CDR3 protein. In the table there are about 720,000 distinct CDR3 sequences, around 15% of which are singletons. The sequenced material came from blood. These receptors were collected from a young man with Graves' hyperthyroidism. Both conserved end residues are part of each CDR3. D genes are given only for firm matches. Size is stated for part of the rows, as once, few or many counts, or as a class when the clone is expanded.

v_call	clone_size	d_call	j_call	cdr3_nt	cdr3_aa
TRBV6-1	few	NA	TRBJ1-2	TGTGCCAGCAGTGCGTACACTAACTATGGCTACACCTTC	CASSAYTNYGYTF
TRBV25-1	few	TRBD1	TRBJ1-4	TGTGCCAGCAGTGATATCGGACAGGGAGAGAAACTGTTTTTT	CASSDIGQGEKLFF
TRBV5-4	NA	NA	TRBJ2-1	TGTGTCAGCAGCTTGAAGGTTACTTTGAGCAATGAGCAGTTCTTC	CVSSLKVTLSNEQFF
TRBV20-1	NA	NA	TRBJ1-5	TGCAGTGCCCCCGTGGGACACAATCAGCCCCAGCATTTT	CSAPVGHNQPQHF
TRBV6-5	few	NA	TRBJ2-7	TGTGCCAGCAGTTACCTAGGACCAGACGGAGAGCAGTACTTC	CASSYLGPDGEQYF
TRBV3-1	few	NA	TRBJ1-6	TGTGCCAGCAGGGATAGCTCCTATAATTCACCCCTCCACTTT	CASRDSSYNSPLHF
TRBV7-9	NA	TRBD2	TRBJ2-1	TGTGCCAGCAGCCAAGAGGGAATCGGGCGGGAGGGCGACTACAATGAGCAGTTCTTC	CASSQEGIGREGDYNEQFF
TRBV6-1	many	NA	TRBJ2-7	TGTGCCAGCAGAATCCGCTACTCCTACGAGCAGTACTTC	CASRIRYSYEQYF
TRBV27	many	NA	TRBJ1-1	TGTGCCAGCAGTTTAAAAGAGGGAACTGAAGCTTTCTTT	CASSLKEGTEAFF
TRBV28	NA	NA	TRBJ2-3	TGTGCCAGCAGTTCTAGCCTGAATCAGGGAAAACCACACACAGATACGCAGTATTTT	CASSSSLNQGKPHTDTQYF
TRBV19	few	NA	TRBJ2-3	TGTGCCAGTAGTATAGTCGGGCGGGACACAGATACGCAGTATTTT	CASSIVGRDTDTQYF
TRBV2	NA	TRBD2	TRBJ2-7	TGTGCCAGCACCCCGAGGGGAGCGGGAGGGCACAGCGAGCAGTACTTC	CASTPRGAGGHSEQYF
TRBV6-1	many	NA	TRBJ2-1	TGTGCCAGCAGCGGACTTATGAACTACAATGAGCAGTTCTTC	CASSGLMNYNEQFF
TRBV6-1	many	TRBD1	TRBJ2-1	TGTGCCAGCAATTCAAGGTGGGGACAGGGTAATAATGAGCAGTTCTTC	CASNSRWGQGNNEQFF
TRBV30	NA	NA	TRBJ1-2	TGTGCCTGGGTCCGGGACCCCCTTGGCTACACCTTC	CAWVRDPLGYTF
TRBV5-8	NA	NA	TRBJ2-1	TGTGCCAGCAGCTTGATGCGCAGGGGCGATGAGTTCTTC	CASSLMRRGDEFF
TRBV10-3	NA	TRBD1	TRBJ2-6	TGTGCCATCAGTGATCAGACAGGGCCGGAGGCTGGGGCCAACGTCCTGACTTTC	CAISDQTGPEAGANVLTF
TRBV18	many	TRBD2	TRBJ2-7	TGTGCCAGCAGTCCTCTTAGCGGGAGCTCCTACGAGCAGTACTTC	CASSPLSGSSYEQYF
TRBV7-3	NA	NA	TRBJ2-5	TGTGCCAGCAGCTTATGCAGGGGAGGTTTGGAGACCCAGTACTTC	CASSLCRGGLETQYF
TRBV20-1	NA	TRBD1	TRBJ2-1	TGCAGTGCTCAGAGAGGACAGGCCTACAATGAGCAGTTCTTC	CSAQRGQAYNEQFF
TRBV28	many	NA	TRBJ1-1	TGTGCCAGCACACGAGACCGGAACACTGAAGCTTTCTTT	CASTRDRNTEAFF
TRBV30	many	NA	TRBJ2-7	TGTGCCTGGAGTAGGGGGAACGAGCAGTACTTC	CAWSRGNEQYF